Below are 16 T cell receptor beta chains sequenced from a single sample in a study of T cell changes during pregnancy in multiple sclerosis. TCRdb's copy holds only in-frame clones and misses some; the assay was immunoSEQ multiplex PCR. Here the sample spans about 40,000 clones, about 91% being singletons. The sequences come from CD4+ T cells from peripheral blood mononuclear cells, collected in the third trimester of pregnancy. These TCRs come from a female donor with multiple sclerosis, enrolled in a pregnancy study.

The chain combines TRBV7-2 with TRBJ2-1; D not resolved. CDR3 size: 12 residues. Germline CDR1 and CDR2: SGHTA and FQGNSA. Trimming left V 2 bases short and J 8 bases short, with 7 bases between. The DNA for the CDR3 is TGTGCCAGCAGCTTAAATAACTATGAGCAGTTCTTC. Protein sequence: CASSLNNYEQFF.

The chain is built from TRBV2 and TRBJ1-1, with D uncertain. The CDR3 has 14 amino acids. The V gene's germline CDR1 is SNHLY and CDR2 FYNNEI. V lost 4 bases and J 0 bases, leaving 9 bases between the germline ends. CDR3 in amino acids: CASSVILLNTEAFF. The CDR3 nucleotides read TGTGCCAGCAGTGTGATACTCCTGAACACTGAAGCTTTCTTT. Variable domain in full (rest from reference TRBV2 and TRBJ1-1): EPEVTQTPSHQVTQMGQEVILRCVPISNHLYFYWYRQILGQKVEFLVSFYNNEISEKSEIFDDQFSVERPDGSNFTLKIRSTKLEDSAMYFCASSVILLNTEAFFGQGTRLTVV.

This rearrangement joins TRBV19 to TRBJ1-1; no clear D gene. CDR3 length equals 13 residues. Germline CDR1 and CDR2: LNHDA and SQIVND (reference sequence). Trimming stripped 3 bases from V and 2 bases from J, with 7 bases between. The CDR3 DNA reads TGTGCCAGTAGTATTGACATCAACACTGAAGCTTTCTTT. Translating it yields CASSIDINTEAFF.

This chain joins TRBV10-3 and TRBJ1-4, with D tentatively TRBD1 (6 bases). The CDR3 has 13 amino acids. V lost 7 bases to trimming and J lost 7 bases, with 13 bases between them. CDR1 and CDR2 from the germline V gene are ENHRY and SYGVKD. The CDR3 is CAITGGVGEKLFF. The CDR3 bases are TGTGCCATCACTGGGGGCGTCGGTGAAAAACTGTTTTTT.

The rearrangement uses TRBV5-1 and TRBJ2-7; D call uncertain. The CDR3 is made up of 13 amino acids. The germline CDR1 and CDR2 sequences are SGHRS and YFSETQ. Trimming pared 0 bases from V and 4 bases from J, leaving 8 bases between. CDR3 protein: CASSLDTAYEQYF. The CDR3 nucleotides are TGCGCCAGCAGCTTGGATACAGCTTACGAGCAGTACTTC. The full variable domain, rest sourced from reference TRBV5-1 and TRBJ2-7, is KAGVTQTPRYLIKTRGQQVTLSCSPISGHRSVSWYQQTPGQGLQFLFEYFSETQRNKGNFPGRFSGRQFSNSRSEMNVSTLELGDSALYLCASSLDTAYEQYFGPGTRLTVT.

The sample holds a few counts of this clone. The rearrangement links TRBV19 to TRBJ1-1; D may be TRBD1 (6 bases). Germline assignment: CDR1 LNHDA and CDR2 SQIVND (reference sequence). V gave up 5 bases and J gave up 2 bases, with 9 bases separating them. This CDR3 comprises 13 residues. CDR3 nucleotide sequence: TGTGCCAGTAGTCGACAGGTAAACACTGAAGCTTTCTTT. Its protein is CASSRQVNTEAFF.

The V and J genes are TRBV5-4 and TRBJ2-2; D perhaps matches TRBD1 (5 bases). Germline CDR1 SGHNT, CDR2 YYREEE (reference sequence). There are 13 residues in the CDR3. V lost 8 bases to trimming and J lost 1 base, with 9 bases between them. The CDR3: CASNTGNTGELFF. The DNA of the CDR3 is TGTGCCAGTAATACAGGGAACACCGGGGAGCTGTTTTTT.

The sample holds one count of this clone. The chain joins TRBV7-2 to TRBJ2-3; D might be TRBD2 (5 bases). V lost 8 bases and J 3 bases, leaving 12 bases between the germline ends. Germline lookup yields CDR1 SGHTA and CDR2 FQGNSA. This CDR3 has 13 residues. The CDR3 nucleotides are TGTGCCAGCCAACGGCGGGCAACAGATACGCAGTATTTT. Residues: CASQRRATDTQYF.

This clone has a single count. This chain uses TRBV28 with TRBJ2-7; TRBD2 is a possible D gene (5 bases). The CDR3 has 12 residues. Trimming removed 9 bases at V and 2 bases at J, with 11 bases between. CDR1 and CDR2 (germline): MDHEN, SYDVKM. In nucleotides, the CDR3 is TGTGCCAGTGAGGGTCTCACCTACGAGCAGTACTTC. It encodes CASEGLTYEQYF.

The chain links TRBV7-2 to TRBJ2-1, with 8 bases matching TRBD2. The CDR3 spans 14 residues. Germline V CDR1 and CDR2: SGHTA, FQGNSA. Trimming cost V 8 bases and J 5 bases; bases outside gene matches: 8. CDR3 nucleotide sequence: TGTGCCAGCGAGGGGGGGCGGGAGGACAATGAGCAGTTCTTC. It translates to CASEGGREDNEQFF.

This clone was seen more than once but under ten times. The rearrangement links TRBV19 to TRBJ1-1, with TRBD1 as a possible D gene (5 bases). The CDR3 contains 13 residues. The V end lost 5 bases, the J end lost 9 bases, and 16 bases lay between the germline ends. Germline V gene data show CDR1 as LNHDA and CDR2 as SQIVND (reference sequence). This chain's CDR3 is CASSFSSQGKAFF. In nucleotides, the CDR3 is TGTGCCAGTAGTTTTTCGAGCCAGGGAAAAGCTTTCTTT.

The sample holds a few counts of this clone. The chain's CDR3 is CASSLGDTTYEQYF. The CDR3 DNA reads as TGTGCCAGCAGCTTAGGGGACACAACCTACGAGCAGTACTTC. J is TRBJ2-7 and V is TRBV7-8; D is possibly TRBD1 (6 bases). The germline V gene encodes CDR1 SGHVS and CDR2 FQNEAQ. V was trimmed by 1 base and J by 2 bases, leaving 9 bases between them. This CDR3 has 14 amino acids.

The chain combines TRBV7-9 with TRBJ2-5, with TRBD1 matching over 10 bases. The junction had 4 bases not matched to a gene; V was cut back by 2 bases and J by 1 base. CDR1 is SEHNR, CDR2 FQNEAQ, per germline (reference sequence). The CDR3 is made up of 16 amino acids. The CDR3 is CASSLPRDRGQETQYF. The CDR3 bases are TGTGCCAGCAGCTTACCCCGGGACAGGGGCCAAGAGACCCAGTACTTC.

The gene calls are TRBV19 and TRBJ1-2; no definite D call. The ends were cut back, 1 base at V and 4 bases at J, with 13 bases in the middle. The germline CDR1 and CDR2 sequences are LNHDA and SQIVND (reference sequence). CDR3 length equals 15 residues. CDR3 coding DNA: TGTGCCAGTAGTATAGCTGTGGCCGGGAGCTATGGCTACACCTTC. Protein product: CASSIAVAGSYGYTF.

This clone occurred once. This chain's CDR3 is CASRPAGLAGSRYYEQYF. CDR3 nucleotide sequence: TGTGCCAGCAGGCCGGCGGGGTTAGCGGGATCACGGTACTACGAGCAGTACTTC. The chain has TRBV5-6 and TRBJ2-7, with 8 bases identical to TRBD2. The CDR3 runs to 18 residues. The junction had 19 bases not matched to a gene; V was cut back by 5 bases and J by 3 bases. From germline, CDR1 is SGHDT and CDR2 YYEEEE. The variable domain in full, completed from reference TRBV5-6 and TRBJ2-7, reads DAGVTQSPTHLIKTRGQQVTLRCSPKSGHDTVSWYQQALGQGPQFIFQYYEEEERQRGNFPDRFSGHQFPNYSSELNVNALLLGDSALYLCASRPAGLAGSRYYEQYFGPGTRLTVT.

The CDR3 is CASSGALEQYF. The CDR3 nucleotides read TGCGCCAGCAGTGGGGCTCTAGAGCAGTACTTC. This chain joins TRBV10-1 and TRBJ2-7; D unclear. Germline V gene data show CDR1 as WNHNN and CDR2 as SYGVQD (reference sequence). The CDR3 is 11 residues long. V was trimmed by 4 bases and J by 7 bases, leaving 8 bases between them.